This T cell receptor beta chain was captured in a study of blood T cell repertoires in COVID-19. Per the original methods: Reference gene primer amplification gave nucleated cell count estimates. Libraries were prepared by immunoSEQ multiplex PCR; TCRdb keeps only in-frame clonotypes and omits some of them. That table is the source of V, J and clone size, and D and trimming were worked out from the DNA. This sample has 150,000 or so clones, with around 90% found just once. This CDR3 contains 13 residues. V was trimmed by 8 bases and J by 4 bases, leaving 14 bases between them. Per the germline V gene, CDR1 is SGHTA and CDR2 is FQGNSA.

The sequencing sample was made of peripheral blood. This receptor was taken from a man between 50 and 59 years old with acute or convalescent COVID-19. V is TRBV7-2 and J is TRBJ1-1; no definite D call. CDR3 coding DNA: TGTGCCAGCGGGGAACAGCGGAGCACTGAAGCTTTCTTT. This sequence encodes CASGEQRSTEAFF.